This TCR beta chain was captured by sequencing in a study of T cell responses to AZD1222 COVID-19 vaccine. Regarding the study as a whole: Regions 160-218 and 743-854 dominated among vaccine-associated CD4 TCRs spanning spike.

The CDR3 extends over 14 amino acids. V gave up 6 bases and J gave up 3 bases, with 18 bases separating them. CDR1 and CDR2 from the germline V gene are SQVTM and ANQGSEA. Sequencing used immunoSEQ multiplex PCR; TCRdb keeps in-frame clones, though not all of them. This repertoire shows approximately 150,000 clones, roughly 92% found once; its top ten account for around 1.5%. On this clone itself: Its cognate antigen is unknown.

The sample consisted of peripheral blood, taken on day 0 of AZD1222 vaccination. The origin of this receptor is an adult in good health. V is TRBV29-1 and J is TRBJ2-7; D perhaps matches TRBD1 (6 bases). The CDR3 region is CSVDPGQTIYEQYF. The CDR3 bases are TGCAGCGTCGACCCGGGACAAACCATCTACGAGCAGTACTTC.